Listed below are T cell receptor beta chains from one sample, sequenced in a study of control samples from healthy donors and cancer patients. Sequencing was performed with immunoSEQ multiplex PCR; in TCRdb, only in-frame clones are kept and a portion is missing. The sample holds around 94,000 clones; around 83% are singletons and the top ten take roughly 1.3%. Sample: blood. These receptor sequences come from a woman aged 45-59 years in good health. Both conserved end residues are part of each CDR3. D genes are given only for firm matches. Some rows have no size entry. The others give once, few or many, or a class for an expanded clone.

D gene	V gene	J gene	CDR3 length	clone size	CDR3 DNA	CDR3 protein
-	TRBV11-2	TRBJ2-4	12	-	TGTGCCAGCAGCTTCGGGGTTAACCAACGGGACTTC	CASSFGVNQRDF
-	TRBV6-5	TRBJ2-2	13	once	TGTGCCAGCACAGTCTTGAACACCGGGGAGCTGTTTTTT	CASTVLNTGELFF
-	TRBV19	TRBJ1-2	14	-	TGTGCCAGTAGTATATCAGCGTGGGACTATGGCTACACCTTC	CASSISAWDYGYTF
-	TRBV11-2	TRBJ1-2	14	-	TGTGCCAGCAGCAATCACCACCGGCACTATGGCTACACCTTC	CASSNHHRHYGYTF
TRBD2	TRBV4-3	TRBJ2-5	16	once	TGCGCCAGCAGCCACGGTCGGGAGGGCCTGGGAGAGACCCAGTACTTC	CASSHGREGLGETQYF
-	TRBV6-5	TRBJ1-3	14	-	TGTGCCAGCAGTTACGTCGGGGTTGGAAACACCATATATTTT	CASSYVGVGNTIYF
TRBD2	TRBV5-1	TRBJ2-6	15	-	TGCGCCAGCAGCCCGGGGGGGACTGGGGCCAACGTCCTGACTTTC	CASSPGGTGANVLTF
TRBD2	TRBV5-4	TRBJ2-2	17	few	TGTGCCAGCAGCATAGCCGGGACTAGTATATACACCGGGGAGCTGTTTTTT	CASSIAGTSIYTGELFF
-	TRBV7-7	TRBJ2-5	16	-	TGTGCCAGCAGCCCAAACGTCGGGGCGGCCGGGGAGACCCAGTACTTC	CASSPNVGAAGETQYF
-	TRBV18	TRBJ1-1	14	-	TGTGCCAGCTCAATGGCTGCCCGTAACACTGAAGCTTTCTTT	CASSMAARNTEAFF
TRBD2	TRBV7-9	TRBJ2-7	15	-	TGTGCCAGCAGCTTAGTTACTAGCGGGTCCTACGAGCAGTACTTC	CASSLVTSGSYEQYF
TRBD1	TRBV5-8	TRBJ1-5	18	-	TGTGCCAGCAGCTCGGGACAGGGGCTAGGGCGGTTAAGACAGCCCCAGCATTTT	CASSSGQGLGRLRQPQHF
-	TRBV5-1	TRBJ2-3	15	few	TGCGCCAGCAGCTCGTTAGCGCAGGTGGCAGATACGCAGTATTTT	CASSSLAQVADTQYF
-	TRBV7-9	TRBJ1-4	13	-	TGTGCCAGCAGCTTGGGCGGTAAAGAAAAACTGTTTTTT	CASSLGGKEKLFF
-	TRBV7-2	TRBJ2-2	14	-	TGTGCCAGCAGCTCGAATCAAAACACCGGGGAGCTGTTTTTT	CASSSNQNTGELFF
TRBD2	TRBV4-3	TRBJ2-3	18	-	TGCGCCAGCAGCCAAACCCTCCCCGGCGGGGGGCCGGAAGATACGCAGTATTTT	CASSQTLPGGGPEDTQYF
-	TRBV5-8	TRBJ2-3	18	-	TGTGCCAGCAGCTTGGCCGTACTAGCTCCGAGAGGGACAGATACGCAGTATTTT	CASSLAVLAPRGTDTQYF
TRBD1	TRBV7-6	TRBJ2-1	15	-	TGTGCCAGCAGTCAAGGGACAGTATCCTACAATGAGCAGTTCTTC	CASSQGTVSYNEQFF
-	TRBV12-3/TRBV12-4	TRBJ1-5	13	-	TGTGCCAGCACCTTGAGGGAAGGACAGCCCCAGCATTTT	CASTLREGQPQHF
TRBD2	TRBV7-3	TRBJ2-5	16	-	TGTGCCAGCAGCCCATCTATAGCGGGAGGGCTGGAGACCCAGTACTTC	CASSPSIAGGLETQYF
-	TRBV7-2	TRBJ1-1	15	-	TGTGCCAGCAGCTTAGGCAGGGGCCTTATCACTGAAGCTTTCTTT	CASSLGRGLITEAFF
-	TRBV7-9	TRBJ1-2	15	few	TGTGCCAGCAGCAACTTGGCGGGAAGCGGTGGTGGCTACACCTTC	CASSNLAGSGGGYTF
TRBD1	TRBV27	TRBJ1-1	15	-	TGTGCCAGCAGGAGGCAAGGACAGGGAGGGACTGAAGCTTTCTTT	CASRRQGQGGTEAFF
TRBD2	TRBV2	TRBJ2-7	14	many	TGTGCCAGCATCTCTAGCGGGGTGCCGTACGAGCAGTACTTC	CASISSGVPYEQYF
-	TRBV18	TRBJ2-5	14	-	TGTGCCAGCTCACCACTAGACCAGGGTGAGACCCAGTACTTC	CASSPLDQGETQYF
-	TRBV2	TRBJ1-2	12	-	TGTGCCAGCAGTGGGAAGGGGGGGGGCTACACCTTC	CASSGKGGGYTF
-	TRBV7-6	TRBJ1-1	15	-	TGTGCCAGCAGCCCCCACGAGGGAGGATCGACTGAAGCTTTCTTT	CASSPHEGGSTEAFF
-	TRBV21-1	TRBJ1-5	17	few	TGTGCCAGCAGCAAAAGTAGGCCCCGACGTAGCAATCAGCCCCAGCATTTT	CASSKSRPRRSNQPQHF
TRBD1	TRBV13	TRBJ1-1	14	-	TGTGCCAGCACCGAGACAGGGCTGAACACTGAAGCTTTCTTT	CASTETGLNTEAFF
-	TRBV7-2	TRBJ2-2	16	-	TGTGCCAGCAGCTTCTACAGGGCGGCGAACACCGGGGAGCTGTTTTTT	CASSFYRAANTGELFF
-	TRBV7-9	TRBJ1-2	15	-	TGTGCCAGCAGCTTAGCTGGCACGACAGGTTATGGCTACACCTTC	CASSLAGTTGYGYTF
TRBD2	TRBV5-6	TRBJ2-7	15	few	TGTGCCAGCAGCTCCTGGACTAGCGGGATCCACGAGCAGTACTTC	CASSSWTSGIHEQYF
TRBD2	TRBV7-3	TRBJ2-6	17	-	TGTGCCAGCAGCTTGGGACTAGCGGGAGCTGGGGCCAACGTCCTGACTTTC	CASSLGLAGAGANVLTF
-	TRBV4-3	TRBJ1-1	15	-	TGCGCCAGCAGCTACGACAGGTCCCCGAACACTGAAGCTTTCTTT	CASSYDRSPNTEAFF
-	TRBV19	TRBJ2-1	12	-	TGTGCCAGTAGCGCTAACTACAATGAGCAGTTCTTC	CASSANYNEQFF
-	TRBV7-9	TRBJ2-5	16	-	TGTGCCAGCAGCTCTTACAATCTAAGGGGCCAAGAGACCCAGTACTTC	CASSSYNLRGQETQYF
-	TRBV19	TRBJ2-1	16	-	TGTGCCAGCAAGGGGACGAAGGCAGGGTTCCGGCATGAGCAGTTCTTC	CASKGTKAGFRHEQFF
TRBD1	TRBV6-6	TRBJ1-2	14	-	TGTGCCAGCAGTTCCTCAACAGGGGACTATGGCTACACCTTC	CASSSSTGDYGYTF
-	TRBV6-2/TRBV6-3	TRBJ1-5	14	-	TGTGCCAGCAGTTACCCTATTAGCAATCAGCCCCAGCATTTT	CASSYPISNQPQHF